The entry below gives a single TCR beta chain sequence along with its context. The sample belongs to a study of cytomegalovirus exposure and HLA in healthy donors. CDR1 and CDR2 (germline): LGHNA, YSLEER. This CDR3 has 19 residues. Germline trimming cut 0 bases from V and 1 base from J; bases unmatched to any gene: 12. 13 Jbeta primers and 60 Vbeta primers were used for the PCR. The repertoire was sequenced with immunoSEQ multiplex PCR; TCRdb's copy has only in-frame clones and lacks some. The sample records about 94,000 clones, roughly 73% being singletons. The chain recombines TRBV4-3 with TRBJ2-3, with 8 bases matching TRBD2. This receptor was obtained from a woman aged 40 to 55 in good health and CMV-seronegative. Sample: PBMCs. CDR3 residues: CASSQDRGLVGGGTDTQYF. Written as DNA, the CDR3 is TGCGCCAGCAGCCAAGATCGGGGACTGGTCGGGGGGGGCACAGATACGCAGTATTTT.